The T cell receptor beta chain under discussion was sequenced for a study of cytomegalovirus exposure and HLA in healthy donors. Overall study context: Ancestry clustering placed around four fifths of several hundred genotyped donors in the Caucasian-associated cluster.

In its sample, this clone was seen a few times. Its antigen is unknown. Regarding the study as a whole: The authors later found most CMV-associated TCR beta chains appeared HLA-restricted. Later analysis placed DRB1 highest and HLA-C lowest in TCR association rates, which differed by HLA locus.

Though nominally healthy at sampling, donors likely had unrecorded immune exposures. The PCR employed 60 Vbeta primers together with 13 Jbeta primers. Measured with immunoSEQ multiplex PCR; TCRdb has only the in-frame clones, and not every one. The profile covers 75,000 to 100,000 clones, with 65% to 75% appearing a single time and approximately 14% taken by the ten largest. Sequenced input: PBMCs. The TCR sequence derives from a woman between 70 and 85 years old in good health and CMV-seropositive.

DNA for the CDR3: TGCGCCAGCAGCGTACGGGACAATGAGCAGTTCTTC. As protein: CASSVRDNEQFF. The chain combines TRBV5-1 with TRBJ2-1; D remains unclear. V lost 4 bases, J lost 5 bases, and 7 bases lay in between. The CDR3 is 12 residues long. Per germline, CDR1 SGHRS and CDR2 YFSETQ.